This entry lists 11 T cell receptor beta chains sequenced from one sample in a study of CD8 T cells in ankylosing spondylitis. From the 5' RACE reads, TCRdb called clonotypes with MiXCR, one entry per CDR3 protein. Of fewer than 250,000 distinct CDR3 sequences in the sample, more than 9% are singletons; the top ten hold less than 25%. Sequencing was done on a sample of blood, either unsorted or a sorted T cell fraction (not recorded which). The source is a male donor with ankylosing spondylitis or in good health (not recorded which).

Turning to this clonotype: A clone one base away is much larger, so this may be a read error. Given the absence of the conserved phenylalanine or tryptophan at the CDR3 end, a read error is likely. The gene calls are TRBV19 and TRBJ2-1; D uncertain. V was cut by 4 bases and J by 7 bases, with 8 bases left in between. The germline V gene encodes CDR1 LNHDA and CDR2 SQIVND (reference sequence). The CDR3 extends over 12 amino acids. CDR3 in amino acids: CASSRETNEQFL. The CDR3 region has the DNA TGTGCCAGTAGTAGAGAGACTAATGAGCAGTTCTTA.

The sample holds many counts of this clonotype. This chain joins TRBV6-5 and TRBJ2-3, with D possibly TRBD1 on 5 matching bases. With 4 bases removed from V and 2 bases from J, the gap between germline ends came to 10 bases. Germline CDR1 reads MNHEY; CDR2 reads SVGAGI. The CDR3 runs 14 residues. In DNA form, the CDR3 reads TGTGCCAGCAGTTCGCAGGGAAACACAGATACGCAGTATTTT. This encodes CASSSQGNTDTQYF.

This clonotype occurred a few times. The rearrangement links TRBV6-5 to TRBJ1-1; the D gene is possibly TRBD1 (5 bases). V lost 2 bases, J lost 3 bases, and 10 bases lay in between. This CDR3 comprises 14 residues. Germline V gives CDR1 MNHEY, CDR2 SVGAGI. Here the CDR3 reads CASSYEGGDTEAFF. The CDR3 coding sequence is TGTGCCAGCAGTTACGAGGGAGGGGACACTGAAGCTTTCTTT.

The CDR3 region is CASSREPSAGPLDGYTF. The DNA for the CDR3 is TGTGCCAGCTCGCGAGAACCCTCAGCGGGACCCCTCGATGGCTACACCTTC. This chain links TRBV18 with TRBJ1-2; possible D gene TRBD1, 5 bases. CDR3 length equals 17 residues. Germline CDR1 KGHSH, CDR2 LQKENI. Between the trimmed V and J ends, which lost 6 bases and 6 bases, there was a span of 26 bases.

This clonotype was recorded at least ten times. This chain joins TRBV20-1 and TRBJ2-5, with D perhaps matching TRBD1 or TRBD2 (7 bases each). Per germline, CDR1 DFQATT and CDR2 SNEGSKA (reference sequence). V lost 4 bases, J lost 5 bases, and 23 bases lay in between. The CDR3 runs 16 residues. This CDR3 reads CSATGGGRGGLETQYF. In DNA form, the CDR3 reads TGCAGTGCTACAGGGGGGGGCCGAGGGGGATTGGAGACCCAGTACTTC.

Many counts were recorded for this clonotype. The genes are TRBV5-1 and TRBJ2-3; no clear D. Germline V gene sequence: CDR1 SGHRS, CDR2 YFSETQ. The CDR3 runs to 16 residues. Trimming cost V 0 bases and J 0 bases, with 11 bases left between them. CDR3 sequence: CASSLEGKGSTDTQYF. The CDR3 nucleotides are TGCGCCAGCAGCTTGGAGGGAAAGGGCAGCACAGATACGCAGTATTTT.

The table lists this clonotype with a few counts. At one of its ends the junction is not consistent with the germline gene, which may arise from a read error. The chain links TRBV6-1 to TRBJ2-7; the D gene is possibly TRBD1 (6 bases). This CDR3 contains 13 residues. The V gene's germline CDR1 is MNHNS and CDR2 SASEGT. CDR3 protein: CASREGGSYEQYF. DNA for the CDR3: TGTGCCAGCAGGGAAGGGGGCTCCTACGAGCAGTACTTC.

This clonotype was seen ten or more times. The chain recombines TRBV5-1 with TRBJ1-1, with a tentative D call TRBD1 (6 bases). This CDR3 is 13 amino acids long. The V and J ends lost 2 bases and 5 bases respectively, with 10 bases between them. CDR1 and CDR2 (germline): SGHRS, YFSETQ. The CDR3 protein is CASSLQGETEAFF. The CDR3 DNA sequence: TGCGCCAGCAGCTTACAGGGAGAAACTGAAGCTTTCTTT. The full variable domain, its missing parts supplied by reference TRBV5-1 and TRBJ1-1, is KAGVTQTPRYLIKTRGQQVTLSCSPISGHRSVSWYQQTPGQGLQFLFEYFSETQRNKGNFPGRFSGRQFSNSRSEMNVSTLELGDSALYLCASSLQGETEAFFGQGTRLTVV.

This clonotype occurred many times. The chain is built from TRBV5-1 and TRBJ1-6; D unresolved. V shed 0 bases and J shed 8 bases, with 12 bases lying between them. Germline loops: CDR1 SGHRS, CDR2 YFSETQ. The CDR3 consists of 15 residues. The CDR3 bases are TGCGCCAGCAGCTTGGGTGACGCTGGTGATTCACCCCTCCACTTT. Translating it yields CASSLGDAGDSPLHF. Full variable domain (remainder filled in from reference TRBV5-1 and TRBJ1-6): KAGVTQTPRYLIKTRGQQVTLSCSPISGHRSVSWYQQTPGQGLQFLFEYFSETQRNKGNFPGRFSGRQFSNSRSEMNVSTLELGDSALYLCASSLGDAGDSPLHFGNGTRLTVT.

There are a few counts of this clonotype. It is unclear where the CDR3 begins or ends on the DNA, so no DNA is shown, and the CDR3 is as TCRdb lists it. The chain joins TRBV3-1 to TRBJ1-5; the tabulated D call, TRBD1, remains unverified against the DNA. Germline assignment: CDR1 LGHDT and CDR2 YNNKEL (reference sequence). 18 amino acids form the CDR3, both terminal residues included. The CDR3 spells CASSRRAGDTLSNQPQHF.

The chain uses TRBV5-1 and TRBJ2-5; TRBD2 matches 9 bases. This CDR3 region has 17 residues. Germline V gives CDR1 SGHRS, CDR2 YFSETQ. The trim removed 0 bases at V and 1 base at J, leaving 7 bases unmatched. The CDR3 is CASSLGSAGGLQETQYF. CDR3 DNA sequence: TGCGCCAGCAGCTTGGGATCAGCGGGGGGCCTCCAAGAGACCCAGTACTTC. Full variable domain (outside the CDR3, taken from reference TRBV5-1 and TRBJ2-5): KAGVTQTPRYLIKTRGQQVTLSCSPISGHRSVSWYQQTPGQGLQFLFEYFSETQRNKGNFPGRFSGRQFSNSRSEMNVSTLELGDSALYLCASSLGSAGGLQETQYFGPGTRLLVL.